The following is a T cell receptor (beta chain) sequence with its context. As yet, its antigen is unknown. The V gene's germline CDR1 is MDHEN and CDR2 SYDVKM. Trimming stripped 2 bases from V and 3 bases from J, with 19 bases between. The CDR3 has 17 amino acids. The data stem from a study of shared clonotypes between healthy human individuals. Only in-frame clones appear in the TCRdb table, and some are missing; sequencing was by immunoSEQ multiplex PCR. The sample carries a few hundred thousand clones, 95% to 98% recorded once. Study results and caveats: The researchers took only blood, and tissue repertoires probably look different.

Sequenced material: naive CD4+ T cells sorted from blood. Described subset: CD45RA+ positively selected. This TCR came from a woman aged 30 to 39 in good health. The genes are TRBV28 and TRBJ1-2; D unclear. The CDR3 loop is CASSLRPWGDPDYGYTF. The DNA for the CDR3 is TGTGCCAGCAGTTTACGTCCTTGGGGAGATCCGGACTATGGCTACACCTTC.